Following are 13 T cell receptor beta chains from one sample sequenced in a study of cytomegalovirus exposure and HLA in healthy donors. The PCR employed 60 Vbeta primers together with 13 Jbeta primers. Clones were sequenced by immunoSEQ multiplex PCR, and TCRdb holds only the in-frame ones, with some missing. The table shows about 140,000 clones, with roughly 72% occurring only once. The sequencing sample was made of PBMCs. These TCRs come from a man in his forties or fifties in good health and CMV-seronegative.

The chain joins TRBV21-1 to TRBJ1-4; the table's TRBD1 call for D was not verified on the DNA. TRBV21-1 is a pseudogene. This CDR3 spans 15 amino acids. CDR3 DNA sequence: TGTGCCAGCAGCATAAGGACAGCAACTAATGAAAAACTGTTTTTT. Translated: CASSIRTATNEKLFF.

This clone was counted a few times. The chain uses TRBV9 and TRBJ2-5, with 8 bases fitting TRBD2. This CDR3 has 15 amino acids. Unmatched junction bases numbered 5, after V lost 0 bases and J lost 4 bases. The germline CDR1 and CDR2 sequences are SGDLS and YYNGEE. This CDR3 reads CASSVGGSGTETQYF. The CDR3 DNA reads TGTGCCAGCAGCGTAGGGGGTAGCGGGACAGAGACCCAGTACTTC.

The rearrangement joins TRBV9 to TRBJ2-7, with 7 bases matching TRBD1. The J segment lost 0 bases and the V segment lost 4 bases, leaving 7 bases of the junction unmatched. The CDR3 contains 15 residues. The germline V gene encodes CDR1 SGDLS and CDR2 YYNGEE. The CDR3, as DNA: TGTGCCAGCAGCCCCGGGACAGCAAGCTCCTACGAGCAGTACTTC. This translates into CASSPGTASSYEQYF.

V gene TRBV7-9 combines with J gene TRBJ2-3, with D possibly being TRBD2 (5 bases). This CDR3 spans 15 amino acids. Germline-derived CDR1 and CDR2 are SEHNR and FQNEAQ (reference sequence). With 3 bases removed from V and 2 bases from J, the gap between germline ends came to 12 bases. The CDR3 loop reads CASSLTSGSTDTQYF. CDR3 nucleotides: TGTGCCAGCAGCTTGACCAGCGGATCCACAGATACGCAGTATTTT. Variable domain in full (rest from reference TRBV7-9 and TRBJ2-3): DTGVSQNPRHKITKRGQNVTFRCDPISEHNRLYWYRQTLGQGPEFLTYFQNEAQLEKSRLLSDRFSAERPKGSFSTLEIQRTEQGDSAMYLCASSLTSGSTDTQYFGPGTRLTVL.

The chain carries TRBV6-1 and TRBJ2-2; 9 bases line up with TRBD2. V shed 1 base, J shed 4 bases, and the junction held 10 bases outside the gene matches. The CDR3 runs to 18 residues. CDR1 and CDR2 from the germline V gene are MNHNS and SASEGT. The CDR3 nucleotides are TGTGCCAGCAGTGAAGTGGGAACTGGCGGGAGGGGCACCGGGGAGCTGTTTTTT. Its protein product is CASSEVGTGGRGTGELFF.

The rearrangement links TRBV27 to TRBJ2-7; the D gene is possibly TRBD1 (6 bases). There are 14 residues in the CDR3. In germline, CDR1 is MNHEY, CDR2 SMNVEV (reference sequence). The V gene lost 3 bases and the J gene lost 0 bases, with 9 bases spanning the gap. The CDR3 region has the DNA TGTGCCAGCAGTTTCACAGGGACCTCCTACGAGCAGTACTTC. Its protein product is CASSFTGTSYEQYF.

The rearrangement joins TRBV4-2 to TRBJ2-6; the match to TRBD1 covers 8 bases. Trimming took 4 bases from V and 0 from J; bases not matched to a gene: 17. The CDR3 loop spans 21 amino acids. CDR1 LGHNA and CDR2 YNFKEQ come from the germline V gene. CDR3 loop: CASSLAGDRGPLGSGANVLTF. CDR3 sequence (DNA): TGTGCCAGCAGCCTTGCCGGTGACAGGGGTCCCTTGGGCTCTGGGGCCAACGTCCTGACTTTC.

The gene calls are TRBV6-1 and TRBJ2-5; weak D call: TRBD1 (6 bases). TRBJ2-7 matches the DNA end more closely, so the J call is doubtful. The CDR3 is 14 amino acids. The germline CDR1 and CDR2 sequences are MNHNS and SASEGT. The CDR3, as DNA: TGTGCCAGCAGGGGCGTTGGGGGACACTACGAGCAGTACTTC. This gives the protein CASRGVGGHYEQYF.

The gene calls are TRBV29-1 and TRBJ2-1; TRBD1 is a possible D gene (6 bases). V lost 8 bases, J lost 3 bases, and 14 bases lay in between. In germline, CDR1 is SQVTM, CDR2 ANQGSEA. The CDR3 extends over 13 amino acids. CDR3 coding DNA: TGCAGCTCTCCCGGACAGTTCTACAATGAGCAGTTCTTC. Its translation is CSSPGQFYNEQFF.

This sequence joins TRBV6-4 and TRBJ2-1, with D maybe TRBD2 (6 bases). Trimming removed 2 bases from V and 6 bases from J, with 8 bases in between. Germline V gene sequence: CDR1 MRHNA, CDR2 SNTAGT. The CDR3 runs to 13 residues. The CDR3 here is CASSDVGLNEQFF. CDR3 nucleotide sequence: TGTGCCAGCAGTGACGTGGGACTCAATGAGCAGTTCTTC.

The rearrangement joins TRBV4-1 to TRBJ2-5; D gene uncertain. The J call may be wrong; the DNA end is better matched by TRBJ2-7. The CDR3 contains 13 residues. CDR1 is MGHRA and CDR2 is YSYEKL in the germline V gene. CDR3 sequence: CASSQDRAYEQYF. CDR3 nucleotides: TGCGCCAGCAGCCAAGATCGCGCTTACGAGCAGTACTTC.

The rearrangement joins TRBV5-4 to TRBJ2-3, with 11 bases identical to TRBD2. V was pared by 1 base and J by 0 bases, with 1 base of the junction left unmatched. The CDR3 extends over 16 amino acids. From germline, CDR1 is SGHNT and CDR2 YYREEE (reference sequence). CDR3: CASSLLAGGSTDTQYF. For the CDR3, the DNA is TGTGCCAGCAGCTTGCTAGCGGGAGGTAGCACAGATACGCAGTATTTT.

This clone appeared once. The chain recombines TRBV4-2 with TRBJ2-7; possible D gene TRBD2, 7 bases. V lost 4 bases to trimming and J lost 3 bases, with 22 bases between them. From germline, CDR1 is LGHNA and CDR2 YNFKEQ. The length of the CDR3 is 17 residues. The CDR3 loop is CASSLKRALGGLYEQYF. CDR3 sequence (DNA): TGTGCCAGCAGCCTCAAAAGGGCTCTGGGGGGGCTCTACGAGCAGTACTTC.